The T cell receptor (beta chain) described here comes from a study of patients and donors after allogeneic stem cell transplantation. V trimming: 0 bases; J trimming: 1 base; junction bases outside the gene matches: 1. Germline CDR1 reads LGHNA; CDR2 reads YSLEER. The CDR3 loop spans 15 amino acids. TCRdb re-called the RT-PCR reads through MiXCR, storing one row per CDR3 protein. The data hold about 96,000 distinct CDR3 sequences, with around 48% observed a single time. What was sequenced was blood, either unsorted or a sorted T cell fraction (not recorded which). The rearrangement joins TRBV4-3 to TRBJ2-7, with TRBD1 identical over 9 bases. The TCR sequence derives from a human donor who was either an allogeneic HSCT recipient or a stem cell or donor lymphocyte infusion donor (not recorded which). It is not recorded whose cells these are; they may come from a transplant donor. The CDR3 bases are TGCGCCAGCAGCCAAGAGGGACAGGGTTCCTACGAGCAGTACTTC. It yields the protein CASSQEGQGSYEQYF.